This entry lists 12 T cell receptor beta chains sequenced from one sample in a study of T-cell memory formation after mild COVID-19. TCRdb ran MiXCR on the 5' RACE reads and lists one entry per CDR3 protein. There are about 280,000 distinct CDR3 sequences in the sample; approximately 8% occur only once, and around a fifth lies in the top ten. The sequenced material came from PBMCs or a T cell subset sorted from them (not recorded which). Source of these receptors: a man younger than 30 who had mild COVID-19 (a few samples of this study predate the infection). Cell type and time point are not known.

This clonotype was counted a few times. The V call is TRBV5-1, the J call TRBJ1-6; D is unresolved. The CDR3 runs 15 residues. CDR1 and CDR2 (germline): SGHRS, YFSETQ. V was pared by 0 bases and J by 5 bases, with 9 bases between. CDR3 nucleotide sequence: TGCGCCAGCAGCTTGGTTGCCGGGGATAATTCACCCCTCCACTTT. It encodes CASSLVAGDNSPLHF.

This chain links TRBV20-1 with TRBJ1-1; 9 nucleotides align to TRBD1. The CDR3 covers 14 residues. J gave up 11 bases and V 0 bases, and 10 bases lay outside the gene matches. CDR1 and CDR2 (germline): DFQATT, SNEGSKA (reference sequence). The CDR3 reads CSARDEGTGISAFF. Written as DNA, the CDR3 is TGCAGTGCTAGAGATGAAGGGACAGGGATATCGGCTTTCTTT.

This clonotype was detected ten times or more. The V and J genes are TRBV7-2 and TRBJ1-2, with 9 bases matching TRBD1. In germline, CDR1 is SGHTA, CDR2 FQGNSA. The CDR3 has 14 residues. V lost 1 base, J lost 7 bases, and 4 bases stayed unmatched. The CDR3 DNA follows: TGTGCCAGCAGCTTAGGACAGGGGGAGGGTGGCTACACCTTC. This translates into CASSLGQGEGGYTF. Supplemented by reference TRBV7-2 and TRBJ1-2, the full variable domain reads GAGVSQSPSNKVTEKGKDVELRCDPISGHTALYWYRQSLGQGLEFLIYFQGNSAPDKSGLPSDRFSAERTGGSVSTLTIQRTQQEDSAVYLCASSLGQGEGGYTFGSGTRLTVV.

This chain joins TRBV4-1 and TRBJ1-5; D call uncertain. CDR1 is MGHRA and CDR2 is YSYEKL in the germline V gene. Trimming cost V 2 bases and J 7 bases, with 15 bases left between them. CDR3 length: 15 amino acids. The CDR3 sequence: CASSQQPPGEQPQHF. Here the CDR3 DNA reads TGCGCCAGCAGCCAACAACCCCCCGGGGAACAGCCCCAGCATTTT.

This clonotype occurred many times. This chain joins TRBV10-3 and TRBJ1-2; TRBD1 matches 7 bases. The junction had 5 bases not matched to a gene; V was cut back by 8 bases and J by 2 bases. CDR1 and CDR2 from the germline V gene are ENHRY and SYGVKD. This CDR3 comprises 13 residues. CDR3 coding DNA: TGTGCCATCCGGGACAGTCGGAACTATGGCTACACCTTC. Its protein is CAIRDSRNYGYTF.

This clonotype occurred a few times. CDR3: CASMGTSGGPQETQYF. CDR3 bases: TGTGCCAGCATGGGAACTAGCGGGGGCCCCCAGGAGACCCAGTACTTC. This sequence joins TRBV5-4 and TRBJ2-5; TRBD2 aligns across 11 bases. Unmatched junction bases numbered 12, after V lost 6 bases and J lost 5 bases. Per germline, CDR1 SGHNT and CDR2 YYREEE (reference sequence). The CDR3 has 16 amino acids. Full variable domain (rest looked up from reference TRBV5-4 and TRBJ2-5): ETGVTQSPTHLIKTRGQQVTLRCSSQSGHNTVSWYQQALGQGPQFIFQYYREEENGRGNFPPRFSGLQFPNYSSELNVNALELDDSALYLCASMGTSGGPQETQYFGPGTRLLVL.

This clonotype has more than one count but fewer than ten. The V and J genes are TRBV27 and TRBJ1-1; the D is unclear. The CDR3 consists of 15 residues. V was shortened by 2 bases and J by 0 bases, with 10 bases between the two germline ends. Germline values: CDR1 MNHEY, CDR2 SMNVEV (reference sequence). The CDR3 spells CASSLIGGLNTEAFF. CDR3 coding DNA: TGTGCCAGCAGTTTAATTGGAGGGCTGAACACTGAAGCTTTCTTT.

This clonotype has more than one count but fewer than ten. This chain connects TRBV4-3 to TRBJ1-6; D may be TRBD1 (6 bases). Germline CDR1 and CDR2: LGHNA and YSLEER. Trimming cost V 0 bases and J 9 bases, with 15 bases left between them. CDR3 size: 16 residues. Written as DNA, the CDR3 is TGCGCCAGCAGCCAAGAGGCGAACAGGGACCCTTCACCCCTCCACTTT. Its translation: CASSQEANRDPSPLHF.

This clonotype was seen many times. The chain has TRBV20-1 and TRBJ2-5; TRBD2 aligns across 10 bases. J was trimmed by 0 bases and V by 6 bases; bases with no gene match: 4. The germline CDR1 and CDR2 sequences are DFQATT and SNEGSKA (reference sequence). The CDR3 loop spans 14 amino acids. CDR3: CSATGLADQETQYF. DNA for the CDR3: TGCAGTGCAACAGGACTAGCGGACCAAGAGACCCAGTACTTC.

The J gene is TRBJ1-5, the V gene TRBV4-3, with 9 bases that match TRBD1. Germline assignment: CDR1 LGHNA and CDR2 YSLEER. The CDR3 runs to 15 residues. The ends lost 4 bases at V and 5 bases at J; junction bases unmatched: 6. The CDR3 DNA sequence: TGCGCCAGCAGCCTAGCTTGGACAGGGGATCAGCCCCAGCATTTT. It specifies CASSLAWTGDQPQHF.

A few counts support this clonotype. The chain combines TRBV5-3 with TRBJ2-6; possible D gene TRBD2, 7 bases. TRBV5-3 is reported as an ORF; its role is uncertain. V lost 3 bases, J lost 1 base, and 20 bases lay in between. This CDR3 has 19 residues. Here the CDR3 reads CARSSPRAGALSGANVLTF. DNA of the CDR3: TGTGCCAGAAGCTCCCCCAGGGCGGGGGCGTTATCTGGGGCCAACGTCCTGACTTTC.

V gene TRBV7-9 combines with J gene TRBJ2-5; no clear D gene. V was trimmed by 5 bases and J by 1 base, leaving 11 bases between them. Germline V CDR1 and CDR2: SEHNR, FQNEAQ (reference sequence). This CDR3 is 14 amino acids long. The CDR3 bases are TGTGCCAGCAGCCCCGGTACTACCCAAGAGACCCAGTACTTC. As protein: CASSPGTTQETQYF.